Presented here are 10 T cell receptor beta chains from one specimen sequenced in a study of cytomegalovirus exposure and HLA in healthy donors. Primers: 60 Vbeta forward and 13 Jbeta reverse. This table comes from immunoSEQ multiplex PCR, and its TCRdb copy is limited to in-frame clones, with some not included. In total, the table holds 150,000 to 200,000 clones. Material: PBMCs. Receptors were obtained from a woman between 18 and 29 years old in good health and CMV-seropositive.

The chain couples TRBV6-1 to TRBJ2-2, with D unclear. Trimming took off 7 bases at V and 0 bases at J, with 6 bases between the two ends. This CDR3 is 13 amino acids long. Germline values: CDR1 MNHNS, CDR2 SASEGT. CDR3 DNA sequence: TGTGCCAGCAAGACAACGAACACCGGGGAGCTGTTTTTT. Protein product: CASKTTNTGELFF.

This chain connects TRBV7-9 to TRBJ1-2, with D uncertain. This CDR3 has 17 residues. The germline V gene encodes CDR1 SEHNR and CDR2 FQNEAQ (reference sequence). Between the trimmed V and J ends, which lost 4 bases and 6 bases, there was a span of 24 bases. Here the CDR3 DNA reads TGTGCCAGCAGCTCCCTTCGGGATGGAGGAGCCTATAATGGCTACACCTTC. Its translation is CASSSLRDGGAYNGYTF.

This sequence joins TRBV30 and TRBJ2-1; 8 bases line up with TRBD2. CDR3 length: 14 amino acids. CDR1 and CDR2 from the germline V gene are GTSNPN and SVGIG (reference sequence). J was trimmed by 6 bases and V by 0 bases; bases with no gene match: 4. Written as DNA, the CDR3 is TGTGCCTGGAGTGTAGCGGGAGTAGGCAATGAGCAGTTCTTC. Its translation is CAWSVAGVGNEQFF.

V is TRBV7-9 and J is TRBJ1-2; D ambiguous. V dropped 1 base and J dropped 8 bases, with 5 bases sitting between them. CDR1 is SEHNR, CDR2 FQNEAQ, per germline (reference sequence). CDR3 length equals 11 residues. CDR3 residues: CASSLVEGYTF. CDR3 coding DNA: TGTGCCAGCAGCTTAGTAGAGGGCTACACCTTC. Supplemented by reference TRBV7-9 and TRBJ1-2, the full variable domain reads DTGVSQNPRHKITKRGQNVTFRCDPISEHNRLYWYRQTLGQGPEFLTYFQNEAQLEKSRLLSDRFSAERPKGSFSTLEIQRTEQGDSAMYLCASSLVEGYTFGSGTRLTVV.

The rearrangement joins TRBV13 to TRBJ1-1; 9 bases align to TRBD1. This CDR3 region has 16 residues. Germline V gene sequence: CDR1 PRHDT, CDR2 FYEKMQ (reference sequence). V was clipped by 2 bases and J by 3 bases; unmatched bases: 7. CDR3 bases: TGTGCCAGCAGCTTACAAGGACAGGGGAGTGACACTGAAGCTTTCTTT. Residues: CASSLQGQGSDTEAFF.

The chain recombines TRBV10-3 with TRBJ1-5; 7 bases fit TRBD1. V lost 0 bases and J lost 7; bases outside the gene matches: 3. Per germline, CDR1 ENHRY and CDR2 SYGVKD. The CDR3 is 14 residues long. The CDR3 is CAISESQGRQPQHF. The CDR3 DNA is TGTGCCATCAGTGAGTCACAGGGGCGCCAGCCCCAGCATTTT.

The chain's CDR3 is CASGPGGGTDTQYF. CDR3 sequence (DNA): TGTGCTAGTGGTCCTGGGGGGGGCACAGATACGCAGTATTTT. The V and J genes are TRBV12-5 and TRBJ2-3, with TRBD2 matching over 7 bases. The length of the CDR3 is 14 residues. The germline CDR1 and CDR2 sequences are LGHNT and FRNRAP. V lost 5 bases and J lost 1; bases outside the gene matches: 3.

Notes on this clone: This CDR3 is also generated by other DNA sequences in the sample. The chain is built from TRBV5-6 and TRBJ1-5; D is ambiguous. The CDR3 is made up of 12 amino acids. The germline V and J ends were trimmed by 3 bases and 6 bases, with 7 bases remaining between them. The V gene's germline CDR1 is SGHDT and CDR2 YYEEEE. As DNA, the CDR3 is TGTGCCAGCAGCTCCGGAGGTCAGCCCCAGCATTTT. It translates to CASSSGGQPQHF. The whole variable domain, filled in from reference TRBV5-6 and TRBJ1-5, reads DAGVTQSPTHLIKTRGQQVTLRCSPKSGHDTVSWYQQALGQGPQFIFQYYEEEERQRGNFPDRFSGHQFPNYSSELNVNALLLGDSALYLCASSSGGQPQHFGDGTRLSIL.

The rearrangement uses TRBV19 and TRBJ2-5; 13 bases are a match to TRBD2. The CDR3 spans 16 residues. V was pared by 4 bases and J by 5 bases, with 7 bases of the junction left unmatched. Germline V gene sequence: CDR1 LNHDA, CDR2 SQIVND (reference sequence). The CDR3: CASSTRTSGSGETQYF. The DNA of the CDR3 is TGTGCCAGTAGTACCCGGACTAGCGGGAGTGGGGAGACCCAGTACTTC.

The chain has TRBV18 and TRBJ2-3; 7 nucleotides align to TRBD2. CDR1 and CDR2 (germline): KGHSH, LQKENI. The CDR3 is 15 amino acids. Germline trimming cut 5 bases from V and 3 bases from J; bases unmatched to any gene: 8. CDR3: CASSFREGRTDTQYF. The DNA of the CDR3 is TGTGCCAGCTCATTCAGGGAGGGGCGGACAGATACGCAGTATTTT.